This T cell receptor beta chain is from a study of radiation and T cells in renal cell carcinoma. The repertoire was sequenced with immunoSEQ multiplex PCR; TCRdb's copy has only in-frame clones and lacks some. The table shows 150,000 to 190,000 clones, with about 87% occurring only once. Noted time point: blood 2 weeks post-SBRT. Described treatment: 15 Gy SBRT to primary tumor, nephrectomy 4 weeks later. The sequence was collected from a woman aged 45 to 65 with renal cell carcinoma. This specimen was blood, taken from a patient whose treatment included radiotherapy and nephrectomy.

The CDR3: CASSGRRTDEAFF. The CDR3 bases are TGTGCCAGCAGTGGAAGACGGACCGATGAAGCTTTCTTT. The rearrangement joins TRBV6-1 to TRBJ1-1; D call uncertain. The CDR3 has 13 residues. V was trimmed by 4 bases and J by 7 bases, leaving 13 bases between them. The germline V gene has CDR1 MNHNS and CDR2 SASEGT.